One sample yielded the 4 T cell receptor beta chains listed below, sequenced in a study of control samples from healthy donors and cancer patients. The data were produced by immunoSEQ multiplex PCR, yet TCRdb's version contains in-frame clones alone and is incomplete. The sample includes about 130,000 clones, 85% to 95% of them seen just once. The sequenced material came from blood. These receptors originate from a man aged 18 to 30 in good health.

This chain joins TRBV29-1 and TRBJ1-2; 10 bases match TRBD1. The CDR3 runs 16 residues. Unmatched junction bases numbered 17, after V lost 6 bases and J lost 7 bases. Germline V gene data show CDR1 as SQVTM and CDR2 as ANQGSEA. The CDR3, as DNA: TGCAGCGTCGCACCTCCGCCCGGGACAGGGGTTGGTGGCTACACCTTC. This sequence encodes CSVAPPPGTGVGGYTF.

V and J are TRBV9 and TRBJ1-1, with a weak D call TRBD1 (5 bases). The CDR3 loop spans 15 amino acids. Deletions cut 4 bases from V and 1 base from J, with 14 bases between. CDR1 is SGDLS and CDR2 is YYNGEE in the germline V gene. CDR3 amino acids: CASSPPGRWNTEAFF. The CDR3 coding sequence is TGTGCCAGCAGCCCTCCGGGACGTTGGAACACTGAAGCTTTCTTT. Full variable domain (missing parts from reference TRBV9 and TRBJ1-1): DSGVTQTPKHLITATGQRVTLRCSPRSGDLSVYWYQQSLDQGLQFLIQYYNGEERAKGNILERFSAQQFPDLHSELNLSSLELGDSALYFCASSPPGRWNTEAFFGQGTRLTVV.

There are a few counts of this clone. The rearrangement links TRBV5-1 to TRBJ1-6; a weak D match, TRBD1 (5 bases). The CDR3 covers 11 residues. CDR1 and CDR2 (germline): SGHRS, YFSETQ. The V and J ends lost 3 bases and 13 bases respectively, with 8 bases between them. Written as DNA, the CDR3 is TGCGCCAGCAGCTCCGAGGGGCCCCTCCACTTT. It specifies CASSSEGPLHF.

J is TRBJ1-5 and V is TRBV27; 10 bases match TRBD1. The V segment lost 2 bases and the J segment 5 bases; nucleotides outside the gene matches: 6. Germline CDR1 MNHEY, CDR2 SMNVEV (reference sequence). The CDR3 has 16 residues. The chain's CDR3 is CASSLDGTGVDQPQHF. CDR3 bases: TGTGCCAGCAGTTTAGATGGGACAGGGGTAGATCAGCCCCAGCATTTT.